This TCR beta chain was captured by sequencing in a study of CD8+ T cells in alopecia areata. Overall study: Dosing with tofacitinib proceeded for 6 to 18 months, followed by 6 months off drug. The study's findings and limits: Any link of baseline CD8+ expansion to response, resting on one nonresponder, remains uncertain. Persistence in scalp and blood during tofacitinib was observed for many expanded lesional clones.

As for treatment: oral pan-JAK inhibitor, 5-10 mg twice daily. It was cDNA, reverse transcribed from extracted RNA, that served as the sequencing template. The repertoire was sequenced with immunoSEQ multiplex PCR; TCRdb's copy has only in-frame clones and lacks some. The table shows under 300,000 clones, with over 45% occurring only once. In regard to this clone: Its specificity is not known.

The sample here was CD4+ T cells sorted from blood, taken between weeks 51 and 54, from a patient treated with tofacitinib. This receptor was taken from a human donor with alopecia areata.

Written as DNA, the CDR3 is TGTGCCAGCAGTTTACTGAACACCGGGGAGCTGTTTTTT. This sequence encodes CASSLLNTGELFF. The chain recombines TRBV27 with TRBJ2-2; D unclear. V was shortened by 2 bases and J by 1 base, with 2 bases between the two germline ends. CDR1 is MNHEY and CDR2 is SMNVEV in the germline V gene (reference sequence). This CDR3 has 13 amino acids.